The 10 T cell receptor beta chains listed next were all sequenced from one sample in a study of T-cell memory formation after mild COVID-19. TCRdb ran MiXCR on the 5' RACE reads and lists one entry per CDR3 protein. This sample has hundreds of thousands of distinct CDR3 sequences; 20% to 30% occur once, and the top ten carry 8.8%. Specimen: PBMCs or a T cell subset sorted from them (not recorded which). The receptors stem from an adult woman who had mild COVID-19 (a few samples of this study predate the infection). Cell type and time point are not known.

This clonotype was counted only a few times. This chain uses TRBV4-3 with TRBJ2-3; D may be TRBD2 (5 bases). Trimming left V 0 bases short and J 8 bases short, with 18 bases between. Germline assignment: CDR1 LGHNA and CDR2 YSLEER. CDR3 length: 16 residues. As DNA, the CDR3 is TGCGCCAGCAGCCAAGATACGGGGTACACACGGGGTACGCAGTATTTT. Translated, it gives CASSQDTGYTRGTQYF.

V gene TRBV10-3 combines with J gene TRBJ2-7; TRBD1 might be the D (7 bases). In germline, CDR1 is ENHRY, CDR2 SYGVKD. The CDR3 has 15 amino acids. The ends were cut back, 0 bases at V and 3 bases at J, with 12 bases in the middle. The CDR3 reads CAISESGGGYYEQYF. The CDR3 DNA reads as TGTGCCATCAGTGAGTCTGGAGGGGGCTACTACGAGCAGTACTTC.

This clonotype was detected only a few times. The J gene is TRBJ2-1, the V gene TRBV7-3, with D unclear. CDR1 and CDR2 from the germline V gene are SGHTA and FQGTGA. There are 15 residues in the CDR3. V lost 0 bases to trimming and J lost 0 bases, with 6 bases between them. The CDR3 DNA reads TGTGCCAGCAGCTTAACCGGTGACTCCTACAATGAGCAGTTCTTC. It translates to CASSLTGDSYNEQFF.

This clonotype turned up a few times. J is TRBJ2-2 and V is TRBV7-6, with D tentatively TRBD1 (6 bases). The CDR3 totals 14 residues. V was clipped by 5 bases and J by 4 bases, with 11 bases between them. Germline CDR1 SGHVS, CDR2 FNYEAQ. The CDR3: CASSLDRTTGELFF. CDR3 coding DNA: TGTGCCAGCAGCCTCGACAGGACCACCGGGGAGCTGTTTTTT. Based on the CDR3 plus reference TRBV7-6 and TRBJ2-2, the full variable domain is GAGVSQSPRYKVTKRGQDVALRCDPISGHVSLYWYRQALGQGPEFLTYFNYEAQQDKSGLPNDRFSAERPEGSISTLTIQRTEQRDSAMYRCASSLDRTTGELFFGEGSRLTVL.

This clonotype was observed a handful of times. This chain uses TRBV14 with TRBJ2-1; D call uncertain. The CDR3 is 14 residues long. In germline, CDR1 is SGHDN, CDR2 FVKESK. Trimming removed 4 bases from V and 7 bases from J, with 14 bases in between. CDR3 bases: TGTGCCAGCAGCCCCCGGAGCTCTGGGAATGAGCAGTTCTTC. It translates to CASSPRSSGNEQFF. The full variable domain, with the rest looked up from reference TRBV14 and TRBJ2-1, is EAGVTQFPSHSVIEKGQTVTLRCDPISGHDNLYWYRRVMGKEIKFLLHFVKESKQDESGMPNNRFLAERTGGTYSTLKVQPAELEDSGVYFCASSPRSSGNEQFFGPGTRLTVL.

The chain carries TRBV12-3 or TRBV12-4 and TRBJ2-3; D is possibly TRBD1 (6 bases). This CDR3 contains 15 residues. The V and J ends lost 6 bases and 4 bases respectively, with 17 bases between them. CDR3 DNA: TGTGCCAGCAGGACCCGGGACAACCGGGCAGATACGCAGTATTTT. Protein: CASRTRDNRADTQYF.

This clonotype was counted only a few times. V and J are TRBV7-9 and TRBJ1-1; 10 nucleotides agree with TRBD1. Germline V gene lookup returns CDR1 SEHNR and CDR2 FQNEAQ (reference sequence). The CDR3 consists of 16 residues. J lost 0 bases, V lost 5 bases, and 6 bases had no gene match. CDR3 nucleotides: TGTGCCAGCAGCAATAGACAGGGGGCGGTGAACACTGAAGCTTTCTTT. As protein: CASSNRQGAVNTEAFF.

This chain connects TRBV27 to TRBJ2-3; no definite D call. In germline, CDR1 is MNHEY, CDR2 SMNVEV (reference sequence). This CDR3 has 13 amino acids. V was cut by 3 bases and J by 5 bases, with 9 bases left in between. DNA for the CDR3: TGTGCCAGCAGTTTCACGTGGGGAGATACGCAGTATTTT. Translating it yields CASSFTWGDTQYF.

This clonotype is judged medium-sized (0.01 to 0.1%). The CDR3: CASSPLAGRTDTQYF. The CDR3 bases are TGTGCCAGCAGCCCACTAGCGGGAAGAACAGATACGCAGTATTTT. This chain links TRBV7-6 with TRBJ2-3, with TRBD2 matching 10 bases. Germline loops: CDR1 SGHVS, CDR2 FNYEAQ. The CDR3 runs 15 residues. J was trimmed by 3 bases and V by 5 bases; bases with no gene match: 5.

This rearrangement joins TRBV7-2 to TRBJ1-1; the D is unclear. Germline lookup yields CDR1 SGHTA and CDR2 FQGNSA. The CDR3 contains 15 residues. V shed 2 bases and J shed 1 base, with 11 bases lying between them. CDR3 bases: TGTGCCAGCAGCTTATTCGAGGGTAGGAACACTGAAGCTTTCTTT. It yields the protein CASSLFEGRNTEAFF.